The present T cell receptor beta chain was sequenced within a study of identical twins. As regards this clonotype: Antigen specificity is unknown.

The CDR3 is 14 amino acids. CDR1 and CDR2 from the germline V gene are MNHEY and SMNVEV (reference sequence). V was pared by 5 bases and J by 0 bases, with 10 bases between. TCRdb independently ran MiXCR on the 5' RACE reads; one entry per CDR3 protein. Among around 230,000 distinct CDR3 sequences listed, 6.5% were seen once. Study-wide results and caveats: Models underestimated how often monozygotic twins shared out-of-frame TCR alpha. Abundant cord blood beta clonotypes carried fewer insertions; memory repertoires showed none.

This same sample was also part of a study on T cells expressing NK-cell markers. Per that study: In several experiments, an anti-gamma-delta TCR antibody restricted sorting to alpha-beta TCR T cells.

The clonotype comes from a woman aged 18-29 years in good health. The chain employs TRBV27 and TRBJ1-1, with D possibly matching TRBD1 (6 bases). Sequenced: CD8+ T cells sorted from blood. The CDR3 region is CASSHGTLNTEAFF. CDR3 nucleotide sequence: TGTGCCAGCAGTCATGGGACACTGAACACTGAAGCTTTCTTT.